This T cell receptor beta chain was recorded in a study of cytomegalovirus exposure and HLA in healthy donors. Across the study: Prior work identified 95 million to 120 million unique TCR beta sequences in some 180 million T cells.

Study-level results: Roughly uniform sequencing depth across donors was assumed, possibly incorrectly. Sequences of the TCR beta chain were said to predict the HLA-A and HLA-B alleles of most subjects accurately.

Healthy bone marrow donors made up the cohort. Per germline, CDR1 SGHRS and CDR2 YFSETQ. V lost 7 bases and J lost 3, with 7 bases in between. This CDR3 has 11 residues. The PCR made use of 60 Vbeta and 13 Jbeta primers. Some clones are missing from TCRdb's copy, which holds only in-frame ones; the method was immunoSEQ multiplex PCR. Of a few hundred thousand clones in the sample, roughly 80% were seen once. Note on this clone: Its specificity is unknown.

What was sequenced was PBMCs. The source is a girl aged 2-10 years in good health and CMV-seronegative. The V gene is TRBV5-1, the J gene TRBJ1-1; D gene uncertain. CDR3 residues: CASVRDTEAFF. The DNA of the CDR3 is TGCGCCAGCGTCCGGGACACTGAAGCTTTCTTT.